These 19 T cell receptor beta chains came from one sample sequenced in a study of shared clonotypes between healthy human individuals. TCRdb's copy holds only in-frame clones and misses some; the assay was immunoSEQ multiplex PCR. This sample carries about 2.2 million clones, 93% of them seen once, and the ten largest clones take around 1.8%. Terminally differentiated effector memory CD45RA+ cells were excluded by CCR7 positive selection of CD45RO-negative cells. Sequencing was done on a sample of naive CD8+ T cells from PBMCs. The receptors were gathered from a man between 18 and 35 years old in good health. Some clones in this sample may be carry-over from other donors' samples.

CDR3 sequence reads: CASSWGAGVNQPQHF. The CDR3 DNA follows: TGTGCCAGCAGCTGGGGGGCAGGAGTGAATCAGCCCCAGCATTTT. This chain connects TRBV7-9 to TRBJ1-5; D might be TRBD1 (6 bases). Trimming stripped 4 bases from V and 4 bases from J, with 14 bases between. The CDR3 has 15 residues. CDR1 is SEHNR and CDR2 is FQNEAQ in the germline V gene (reference sequence).

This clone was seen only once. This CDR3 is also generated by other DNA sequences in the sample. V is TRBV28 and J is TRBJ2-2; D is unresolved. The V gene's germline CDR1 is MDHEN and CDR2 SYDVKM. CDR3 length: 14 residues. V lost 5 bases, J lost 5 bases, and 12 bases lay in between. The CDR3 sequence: CASSPSGDTGELFF. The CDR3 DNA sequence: TGTGCCAGCAGTCCGTCGGGTGATACCGGGGAGCTGTTTTTT.

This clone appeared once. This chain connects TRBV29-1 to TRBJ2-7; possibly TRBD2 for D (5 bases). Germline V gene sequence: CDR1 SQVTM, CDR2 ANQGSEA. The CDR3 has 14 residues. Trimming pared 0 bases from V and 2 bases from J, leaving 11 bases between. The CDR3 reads CSVEDHRGTYEQYF. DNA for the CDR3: TGCAGCGTTGAAGATCATCGGGGAACCTACGAGCAGTACTTC.

CDR3 residues: CASKSGLAAQETQYF. In DNA form, the CDR3 reads TGTGCCAGTAAATCGGGACTAGCGGCCCAAGAGACCCAGTACTTC. The chain combines TRBV19 with TRBJ2-5; TRBD2 aligns across 11 bases. V lost 7 bases and J lost 1; bases outside the gene matches: 5. CDR3 length equals 15 residues. Germline lookup yields CDR1 LNHDA and CDR2 SQIVND (reference sequence). Filled out from reference TRBV19 and TRBJ2-5, the complete variable domain reads DGGITQSPKYLFRKEGQNVTLSCEQNLNHDAMYWYRQDPGQGLRLIYYSQIVNDFQKGDIAEGYSVSREKKESFPLTVTSAQKNPTAFYLCASKSGLAAQETQYFGPGTRLLVL.

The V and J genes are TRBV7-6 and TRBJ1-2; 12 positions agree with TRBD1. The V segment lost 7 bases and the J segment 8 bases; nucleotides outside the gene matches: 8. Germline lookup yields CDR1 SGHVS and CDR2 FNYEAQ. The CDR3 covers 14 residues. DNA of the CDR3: TGTGCCAGCACCGGGACAGGGGGCTTCGGCGGCTACACCTTC. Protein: CASTGTGGFGGYTF.

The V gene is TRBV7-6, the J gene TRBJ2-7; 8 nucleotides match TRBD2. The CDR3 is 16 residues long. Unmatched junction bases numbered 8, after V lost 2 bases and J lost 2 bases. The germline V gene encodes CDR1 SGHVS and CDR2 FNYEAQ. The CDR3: CASSLRVAGGAYEQYF. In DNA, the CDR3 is TGTGCCAGCAGCTTAAGAGTCGCGGGGGGTGCCTACGAGCAGTACTTC.

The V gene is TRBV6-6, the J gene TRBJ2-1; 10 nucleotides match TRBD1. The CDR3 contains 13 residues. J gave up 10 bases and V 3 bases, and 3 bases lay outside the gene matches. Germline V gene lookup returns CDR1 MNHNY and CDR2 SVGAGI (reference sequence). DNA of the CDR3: TGTGCCAGCAGTTATGACAGGGGGCGCGAGCAGTTCTTC. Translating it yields CASSYDRGREQFF.

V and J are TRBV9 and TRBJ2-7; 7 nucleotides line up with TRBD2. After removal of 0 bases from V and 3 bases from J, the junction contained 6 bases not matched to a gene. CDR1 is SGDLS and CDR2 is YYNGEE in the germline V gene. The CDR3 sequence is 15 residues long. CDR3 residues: CASSVEAGARYEQYF. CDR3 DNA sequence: TGTGCCAGCAGCGTAGAGGCGGGAGCCCGCTACGAGCAGTACTTC.

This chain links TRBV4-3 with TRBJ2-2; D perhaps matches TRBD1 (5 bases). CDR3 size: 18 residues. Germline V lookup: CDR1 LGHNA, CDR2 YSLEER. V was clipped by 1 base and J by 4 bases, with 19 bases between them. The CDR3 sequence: CASSQAFGRAEGTGELFF. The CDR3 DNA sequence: TGCGCCAGCAGCCAAGCCTTCGGCAGGGCTGAAGGCACCGGGGAGCTGTTTTTT.

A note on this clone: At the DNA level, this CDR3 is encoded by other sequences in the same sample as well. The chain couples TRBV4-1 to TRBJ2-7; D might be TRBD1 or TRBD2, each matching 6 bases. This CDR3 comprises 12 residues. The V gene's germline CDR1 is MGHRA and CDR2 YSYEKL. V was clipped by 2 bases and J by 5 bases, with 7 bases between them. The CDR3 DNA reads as TGCGCCAGCAGCCAAAGGGGGGACGAGCAGTACTTC. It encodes CASSQRGDEQYF.

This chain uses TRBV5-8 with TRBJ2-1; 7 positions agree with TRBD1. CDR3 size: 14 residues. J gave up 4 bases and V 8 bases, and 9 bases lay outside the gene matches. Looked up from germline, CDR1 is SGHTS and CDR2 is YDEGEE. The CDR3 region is CASSRTGVYNEQFF. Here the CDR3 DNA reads TGTGCCAGTAGTAGGACAGGAGTATACAATGAGCAGTTCTTC.

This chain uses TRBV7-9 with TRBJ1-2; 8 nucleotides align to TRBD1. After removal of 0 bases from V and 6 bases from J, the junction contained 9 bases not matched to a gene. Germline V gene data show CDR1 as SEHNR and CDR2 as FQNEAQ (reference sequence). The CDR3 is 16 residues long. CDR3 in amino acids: CASSLAGRGLRNGYTF. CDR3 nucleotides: TGTGCCAGCAGCTTAGCGGGCAGGGGGCTGCGAAATGGCTACACCTTC.

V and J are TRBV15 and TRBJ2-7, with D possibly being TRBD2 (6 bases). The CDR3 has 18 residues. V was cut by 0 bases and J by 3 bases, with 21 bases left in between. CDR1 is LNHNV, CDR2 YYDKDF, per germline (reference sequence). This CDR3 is CATSRDMGLAGEIYEQYF. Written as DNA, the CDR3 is TGTGCCACCAGCAGAGATATGGGACTCGCGGGCGAAATCTACGAGCAGTACTTC.

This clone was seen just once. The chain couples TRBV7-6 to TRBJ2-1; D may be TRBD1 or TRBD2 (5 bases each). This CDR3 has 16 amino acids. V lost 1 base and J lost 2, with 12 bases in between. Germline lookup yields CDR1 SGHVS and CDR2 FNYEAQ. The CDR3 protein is CASSLGFGATYNEQFF. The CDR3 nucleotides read TGTGCCAGCAGCTTAGGGTTCGGGGCCACCTACAATGAGCAGTTCTTC.

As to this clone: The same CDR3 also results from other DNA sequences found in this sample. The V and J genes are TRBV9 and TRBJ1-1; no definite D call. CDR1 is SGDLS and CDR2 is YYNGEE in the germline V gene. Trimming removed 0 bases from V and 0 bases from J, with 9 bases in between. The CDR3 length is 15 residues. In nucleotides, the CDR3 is TGTGCCAGCAGCGTAGGACAAGGCATGAACACTGAAGCTTTCTTT. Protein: CASSVGQGMNTEAFF. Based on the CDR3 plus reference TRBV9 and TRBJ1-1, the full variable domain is DSGVTQTPKHLITATGQRVTLRCSPRSGDLSVYWYQQSLDQGLQFLIQYYNGEERAKGNILERFSAQQFPDLHSELNLSSLELGDSALYFCASSVGQGMNTEAFFGQGTRLTVV.

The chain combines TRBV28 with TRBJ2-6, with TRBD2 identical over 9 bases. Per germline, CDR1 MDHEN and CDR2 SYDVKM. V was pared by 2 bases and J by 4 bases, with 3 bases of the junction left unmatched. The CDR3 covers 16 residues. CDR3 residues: CASSLALAGGANVLTF. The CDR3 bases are TGTGCCAGCAGTTTAGCCCTAGCGGGGGGGGCCAACGTCCTGACTTTC.

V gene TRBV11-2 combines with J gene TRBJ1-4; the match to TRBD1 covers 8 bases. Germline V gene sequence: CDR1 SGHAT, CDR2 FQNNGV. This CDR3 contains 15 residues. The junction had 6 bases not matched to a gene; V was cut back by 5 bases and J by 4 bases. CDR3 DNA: TGTGCCAGCAGCCCTTGGACAGGGAGTAATGAAAAACTGTTTTTT. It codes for CASSPWTGSNEKLFF.

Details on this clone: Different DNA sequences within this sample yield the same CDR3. CDR3 nucleotides: TGTGCCAGCAGCTTACTTCAGGGCCCTTCCTACGAGCAGTACTTC. Translation: CASSLLQGPSYEQYF. The chain carries TRBV7-9 and TRBJ2-7; TRBD1 is a possible D gene (5 bases). CDR3 length: 15 residues. V was cut by 2 bases and J by 1 base, with 12 bases left in between. The germline V gene has CDR1 SEHNR and CDR2 FQNEAQ (reference sequence).

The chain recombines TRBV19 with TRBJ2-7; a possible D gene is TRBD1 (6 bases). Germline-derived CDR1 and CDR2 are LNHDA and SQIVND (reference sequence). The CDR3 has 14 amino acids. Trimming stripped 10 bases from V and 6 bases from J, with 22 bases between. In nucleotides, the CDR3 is TGTGCCACCGCCCCAGACAGGAGGCTAAGCGAGCAGTACTTC. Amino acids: CATAPDRRLSEQYF.